A single sample is the source of the 21 T cell receptor beta chains below, sequenced in a study of cytomegalovirus exposure and HLA in healthy donors. Amplification used 60 Vbeta primers and 13 Jbeta primers. The assay was immunoSEQ multiplex PCR, and TCRdb's table has in-frame clones only and misses some. The sample carries more than 95,000 clones, roughly a tenth recorded once. Input material: PBMCs. The receptors come from a man aged 35 to 55 in good health and CMV-seropositive.

The genes are TRBV6-1 and TRBJ1-1; TRBD1 aligns across 7 bases. V shed 5 bases and J 3 bases; nucleotides not matched to a gene: 6. CDR1 and CDR2 from the germline V gene are MNHNS and SASEGT. This CDR3 has 14 amino acids. In DNA, the CDR3 is TGTGCCAGCAGTTTCGACAGGGCGGACACTGAAGCTTTCTTT. Its translation: CASSFDRADTEAFF.

The rearrangement links TRBV20-1 to TRBJ2-1; D not resolved. Germline V CDR1 and CDR2: DFQATT, SNEGSKA (reference sequence). The ends were cut back, 4 bases at V and 8 bases at J, with 6 bases in the middle. The CDR3 has 10 residues. The CDR3 here is CSATSDEQFF. In DNA form, the CDR3 reads TGCAGTGCTACGTCTGATGAGCAGTTCTTC.

The chain employs TRBV5-1 and TRBJ2-7; 9 nucleotides agree with TRBD2. This CDR3 region has 14 residues. With V trimmed by 4 bases and J by 5 bases, 7 bases remained unmatched. Germline CDR1 reads SGHRS; CDR2 reads YFSETQ. The CDR3 DNA sequence: TGCGCCAGCAGCCTTGGAGGACTAGCGAACGAGCAGTACTTC. It translates to CASSLGGLANEQYF.

The genes are TRBV5-1 and TRBJ2-5, with 10 bases aligning to TRBD1. Trimming took 4 bases from V and 7 from J; bases not matched to a gene: 13. Germline V gene lookup returns CDR1 SGHRS and CDR2 YFSETQ. The CDR3 spans 16 residues. CDR3 DNA sequence: TGCGCCAGCAGCCCGGGACAGGGGAGTACAGAGGGGACCCAGTACTTC. Encoded protein: CASSPGQGSTEGTQYF.

This clone was seen only a few times. This sample also contains other DNA sequences that code for the same CDR3. This sequence joins TRBV6-5 and TRBJ2-7, with D uncertain. Trimming took off 0 bases at V and 4 bases at J, with 13 bases between the two ends. Looked up from germline, CDR1 is MNHEY and CDR2 is SVGAGI. There are 15 residues in the CDR3. CDR3 protein: CASSYSAGPSYEQYF. CDR3 nucleotide sequence: TGTGCCAGCAGTTACTCGGCAGGTCCTTCATACGAGCAGTACTTC.

CDR3 in DNA: TGTGCCAGCAGACAGGGAGTGAAAGAGACCCAGTACTTC. It specifies CASRQGVKETQYF. The rearrangement uses TRBV28 and TRBJ2-5; possibly TRBD1 for D (6 bases). Trimming left V 6 bases short and J 3 bases short, with 11 bases between. The CDR3 length is 13 residues. Germline CDR1 reads MDHEN; CDR2 reads SYDVKM.

This clone was counted only a few times. V usage is TRBV11-2 and J usage is TRBJ2-1; D is unresolved. In germline, CDR1 is SGHAT, CDR2 FQNNGV. The CDR3 sequence is 15 residues long. V shed 2 bases and J shed 0 bases, with 8 bases lying between them. The CDR3 loop reads CASSLHSSSYNEQFF. CDR3 in DNA: TGTGCCAGCAGCTTACACTCTAGCTCCTACAATGAGCAGTTCTTC. Variable domain in full (rest from reference TRBV11-2 and TRBJ2-1): EAGVAQSPRYKIIEKRQSVAFWCNPISGHATLYWYQQILGQGPKLLIQFQNNGVVDDSQLPKDRFSAERLKGVDSTLKIQPAKLEDSAVYLCASSLHSSSYNEQFFGPGTRLTVL.

The CDR3 is CASSLTEVYGYTF. CDR3 in DNA: TGCGCCAGCAGCTTAACGGAGGTCTATGGCTACACCTTC. The chain recombines TRBV5-1 with TRBJ1-2; D gene uncertain. Looked up from germline, CDR1 is SGHRS and CDR2 is YFSETQ. The CDR3 spans 13 residues. V lost 2 bases to trimming and J lost 4 bases, with 9 bases between them.

This clone was counted only a few times. The V and J genes are TRBV6-5 and TRBJ1-2; 7 bases map to TRBD1. There are 15 residues in the CDR3. Looked up from germline, CDR1 is MNHEY and CDR2 is SVGAGI. The ends lost 7 bases at V and 2 bases at J; junction bases unmatched: 10. This CDR3 is CASTRSQGQNYGYTF. In nucleotides, the CDR3 is TGTGCCAGCACCAGATCTCAGGGACAGAACTATGGCTACACCTTC.

This clone was picked up a small number of times. The rearrangement links TRBV19 to TRBJ2-6; TRBD2 matches 7 bases. The V gene's germline CDR1 is LNHDA and CDR2 SQIVND (reference sequence). Trimming at V came to 5 bases and at J to 2 bases, leaving 15 bases not matched to a gene. The CDR3 loop spans 19 amino acids. The CDR3 loop reads CASSFNGLVVSAGANVLTF. In DNA form, the CDR3 reads TGTGCCAGTAGTTTTAATGGACTAGTCGTGTCCGCTGGGGCCAACGTCCTGACTTTC.

This sequence joins TRBV10-3 and TRBJ2-7; D not resolved. Trimming took 10 bases from V and 0 from J, leaving 16 bases between them. The CDR3 extends over 14 amino acids. Germline CDR1 is ENHRY and CDR2 is SYGVKD. The CDR3 here is CASTTEKDSYEQYF. Here the CDR3 DNA reads TGTGCCAGTACGACTGAAAAAGACTCCTACGAGCAGTACTTC.

The chain employs TRBV10-2 and TRBJ2-1, with TRBD2 identical over 13 bases. CDR3 size: 14 residues. J lost 8 bases, V lost 7 bases, and 5 bases had no gene match. From germline, CDR1 is WSHSY and CDR2 SAAADI. CDR3 sequence (DNA): TGCGCCAGCAAAGGACTAGCGGGAGAGGATGAGCAGTTCTTC. It is translated as CASKGLAGEDEQFF.

On this clone: Given the absence of the conserved phenylalanine or tryptophan at the CDR3 end, a read error is likely. The chain links TRBV11-3 to TRBJ1-1; no reliable D call. The CDR3 is 15 residues long. Germline lookup yields CDR1 SGHNT and CDR2 YENEEA. Trimming removed 0 bases from V and 0 bases from J, with 8 bases in between. The CDR3 is CASSLDSRLNTEAFV. CDR3 sequence (DNA): TGTGCCAGCAGCTTAGATAGCAGATTGAACACTGAAGCTTTCGTT.

The V gene is TRBV5-1, the J gene TRBJ2-7, with 10 bases matching TRBD2. Germline CDR1 and CDR2: SGHRS and YFSETQ. The J segment lost 4 bases and the V segment lost 0 bases, leaving 10 bases of the junction unmatched. The CDR3 length is 17 residues. In DNA, the CDR3 is TGCGCCAGCAGCTTGGGGCTAGCGGGAGAAGATGGATACGAGCAGTACTTC. It translates to CASSLGLAGEDGYEQYF.

This clone was found many times. The rearrangement joins TRBV2 to TRBJ2-3, with 12 positions matching TRBD2. The CDR3 runs to 15 residues. The V and J ends lost 6 bases and 1 base, in that order; junction bases with no gene match: 2. Germline CDR1 and CDR2: SNHLY and FYNNEI. CDR3 in amino acids: CASSRLAGGTDTQYF. The DNA of the CDR3 is TGTGCCAGCAGCCGACTAGCGGGGGGCACAGATACGCAGTATTTT.

The chain combines TRBV6-5 with TRBJ2-3; 7 bases align to TRBD2. This CDR3 has 16 residues. The V and J ends lost 2 bases and 0 bases, in that order; junction bases with no gene match: 5. CDR1 and CDR2 from the germline V gene are MNHEY and SVGAGI. The CDR3 spells CASSYRSSGSTDTQYF. In nucleotides, the CDR3 is TGTGCCAGCAGTTACCGGAGTAGCGGGAGCACAGATACGCAGTATTTT.

This chain connects TRBV2 to TRBJ1-2; D is undetermined. This CDR3 has 13 amino acids. The V and J ends lost 6 bases and 4 bases respectively, with 12 bases between them. Germline V gene sequence: CDR1 SNHLY, CDR2 FYNNEI. The chain's CDR3 is CASSGLYRYGYTF. CDR3 sequence (DNA): TGTGCCAGCAGCGGACTATACCGCTATGGCTACACCTTC. Full variable domain (missing parts from reference TRBV2 and TRBJ1-2): EPEVTQTPSHQVTQMGQEVILRCVPISNHLYFYWYRQILGQKVEFLVSFYNNEISEKSEIFDDQFSVERPDGSNFTLKIRSTKLEDSAMYFCASSGLYRYGYTFGSGTRLTVV.

This chain joins TRBV2 and TRBJ1-1; no reliable D call. The V end lost 1 base, the J end lost 3 bases, and 9 bases lay between the germline ends. Per germline, CDR1 SNHLY and CDR2 FYNNEI. CDR3 length: 14 amino acids. The CDR3 here is CASSEGRWDTEAFF. The CDR3 DNA reads TGTGCCAGCAGTGAAGGGAGGTGGGACACTGAAGCTTTCTTT.

This clone was seen a few times. The V call is TRBV12-5, the J call TRBJ1-5, with a weak D call TRBD1 (6 bases). The CDR3 is 13 amino acids. V gave up 8 bases and J gave up 3 bases, with 11 bases separating them. The germline V gene has CDR1 LGHNT and CDR2 FRNRAP. The CDR3 protein is CASQDRNNQPQHF. The DNA for the CDR3 is TGTGCTAGTCAGGACAGAAACAATCAGCCCCAGCATTTT.

The chain uses TRBV4-1 and TRBJ2-7; 14 bases map to TRBD2. With V trimmed by 2 bases and J by 1 base, 4 bases remained unmatched. The V gene's germline CDR1 is MGHRA and CDR2 YSYEKL. The CDR3 extends over 17 amino acids. Here the CDR3 reads CASSQPGLAGVSYEQYF. In nucleotides, the CDR3 is TGCGCCAGCAGCCAACCGGGACTAGCGGGAGTTTCCTACGAGCAGTACTTC.

CDR3: CASSQVITSQDTQYF. The CDR3 DNA is TGCGCCAGCAGCCAAGTAATAACTAGTCAAGATACGCAGTATTTT. This rearrangement joins TRBV4-1 to TRBJ2-3; the D gene is possibly TRBD2 (5 bases). Germline V gene data show CDR1 as MGHRA and CDR2 as YSYEKL. The V gene lost 1 base and the J gene lost 5 bases, with 13 bases spanning the gap. The length of the CDR3 is 15 residues.